These T cell receptor beta chains were read from a single sample in a study of T cell responses to AZD1222 COVID-19 vaccine. Data came from immunoSEQ multiplex PCR; TCRdb stores just in-frame clones and leaves some out. In the table there are 180,000 or so clones, roughly 91% of which are singletons. The material was peripheral blood, obtained 28 days after the second dose of the MenACWY control vaccine. The receptors originated from an adult who received the MenACWY meningococcal vaccine as a control. Each CDR3 is given without its conserved first and last residue. Part of the rows lack a size; the others show once, few, many or a class for expanded clones.

v_gene: TRBV4-3; abundance: NA; CDR3aa: ASSQAPQGATEAF
v_gene: TRBV19; abundance: NA; CDR3aa: ASSIGGGAYNEQF
v_gene: TRBV19; abundance: NA; CDR3aa: AISRGSGAYNEQF
v_gene: TRBV12-3/TRBV12-4; abundance: NA; CDR3aa: ASTLGTDYGYT
v_gene: TRBV7-8; abundance: few; CDR3aa: ASSLDPGAAGYGYT
v_gene: TRBV3-1/TRBV3-2; abundance: NA; CDR3aa: ASSQEVDSEAF
v_gene: TRBV30; abundance: NA; CDR3aa: AFRTVSSYNSPLH
v_gene: TRBV5-5; abundance: NA; CDR3aa: ASSANRANYGYT
v_gene: TRBV7-2; abundance: NA; CDR3aa: ASSLGIMNTEAF
v_gene: TRBV28; abundance: NA; CDR3aa: ASIGGGLNTEAF
v_gene: TRBV30; abundance: few; CDR3aa: AWRAMGLRGGEKLF
v_gene: TRBV5-1; abundance: NA; CDR3aa: ASSLTGNGANVLT
v_gene: TRBV7-9; abundance: once; CDR3aa: ASRVQGTGELF
v_gene: TRBV4-3; abundance: NA; CDR3aa: ASSQEYRAHEQY
v_gene: TRBV30; abundance: NA; CDR3aa: AWSMDRGPYGYT
v_gene: TRBV30; abundance: NA; CDR3aa: AWSEDTEAF
v_gene: TRBV2; abundance: NA; CDR3aa: ASNWGEGSSYEQY
v_gene: TRBV25-1; abundance: NA; CDR3aa: ASRGLAGGREGNEQF
v_gene: TRBV4-1; abundance: few; CDR3aa: ASSHTGGEAF
v_gene: TRBV6-1; abundance: NA; CDR3aa: ASRTNEKLF
v_gene: TRBV5-1; abundance: NA; CDR3aa: ASSDRGQNNYGYT
v_gene: TRBV18; abundance: NA; CDR3aa: ASSKKVSGTLTGELF
v_gene: TRBV19; abundance: NA; CDR3aa: ASSIVGATNEKLF
v_gene: TRBV3-1/TRBV3-2; abundance: NA; CDR3aa: ASSQALSYEQY
v_gene: TRBV15; abundance: NA; CDR3aa: ATSRGTAYYGYT
v_gene: TRBV5-1; abundance: NA; CDR3aa: ASSLVRGSTGELF
v_gene: TRBV9; abundance: NA; CDR3aa: ASSTTDGSGNTIY